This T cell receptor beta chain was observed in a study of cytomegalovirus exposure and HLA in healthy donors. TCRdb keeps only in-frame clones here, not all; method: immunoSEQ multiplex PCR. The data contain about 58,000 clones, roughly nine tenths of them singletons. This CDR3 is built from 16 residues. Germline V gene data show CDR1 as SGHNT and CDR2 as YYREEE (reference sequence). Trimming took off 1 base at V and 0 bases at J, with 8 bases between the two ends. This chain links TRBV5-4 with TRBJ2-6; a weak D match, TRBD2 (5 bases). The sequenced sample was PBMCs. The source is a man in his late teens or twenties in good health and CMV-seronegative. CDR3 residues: CASSLPGFSGANVLTF. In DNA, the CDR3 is TGTGCCAGCAGCTTGCCGGGATTCTCTGGGGCCAACGTCCTGACTTTC. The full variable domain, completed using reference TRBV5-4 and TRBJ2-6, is ETGVTQSPTHLIKTRGQQVTLRCSSQSGHNTVSWYQQALGQGPQFIFQYYREEENGRGNFPPRFSGLQFPNYSSELNVNALELDDSALYLCASSLPGFSGANVLTFGAGSRLTVL.